These T cell receptor beta chains were read from a single sample in a study of blood T cell repertoires in COVID-19. Some clones are missing from TCRdb's copy, which holds only in-frame ones; the method was immunoSEQ multiplex PCR. The table has nearly 55,000 clones, more than 60% seen once. Sequences were obtained from peripheral blood. The origin of the receptors is a human donor with active or convalescent COVID-19. The donor label of this sample is uncertain. Both conserved end residues are part of each CDR3. D genes are given only for firm matches. The size entry is marked missing in some rows and otherwise reads once, few, many or a size class.

abundance: NA; j_gene: TRBJ2-2; d_gene: NA; v_gene: TRBV4-1; CDR3aa: CASSPLNTGELFF; CDR3nt: TGCGCCAGCAGCCCGTTGAACACCGGGGAGCTGTTTTTT
abundance: NA; j_gene: TRBJ1-4; d_gene: NA; v_gene: TRBV11-2; CDR3aa: CASSLEVGGKEKLFF; CDR3nt: TGTGCCAGCAGCTTAGAAGTGGGGGGAAAAGAAAAACTGTTTTTT
abundance: NA; j_gene: TRBJ2-5; d_gene: TRBD2; v_gene: TRBV10-2; CDR3aa: CASSEWGGETQYF; CDR3nt: TGCGCCAGCAGTGAGTGGGGGGGAGAGACCCAGTACTTC
abundance: once; j_gene: TRBJ1-5; d_gene: NA; v_gene: TRBV18; CDR3aa: CASSPRGEPGSNQPQHF; CDR3nt: TGTGCCAGCTCACCACGGGGGGAGCCAGGTAGCAATCAGCCCCAGCATTTT
abundance: NA; j_gene: TRBJ2-5; d_gene: TRBD1; v_gene: TRBV10-3; CDR3aa: CAISTGGETQYF; CDR3nt: TGTGCCATCAGTACAGGGGGAGAGACCCAGTACTTC
abundance: NA; j_gene: TRBJ1-6; d_gene: NA; v_gene: TRBV25-1; CDR3aa: CASSVWGGFNSPLHF; CDR3nt: TGTGCCAGCAGTGTTTGGGGGGGCTTTAATTCACCCCTCCACTTT
abundance: NA; j_gene: TRBJ2-3; d_gene: NA; v_gene: TRBV4-1; CDR3aa: CASSQDYRVTQYF; CDR3nt: TGCGCCAGCAGCCAAGATTACCGGGTTACGCAGTATTTT
abundance: NA; j_gene: TRBJ2-7; d_gene: TRBD2; v_gene: TRBV5-1; CDR3aa: CASSQGLAGRAYEQYF; CDR3nt: TGCGCCAGCAGCCAGGGACTAGCGGGGAGGGCCTACGAGCAGTACTTC
abundance: once; j_gene: TRBJ1-4; d_gene: NA; v_gene: TRBV7-2; CDR3aa: CASSLASRESEKLFF; CDR3nt: TGTGCCAGCAGCTTAGCTTCCAGGGAATCGGAAAAACTGTTTTTT
abundance: once; j_gene: TRBJ1-1; d_gene: NA; v_gene: TRBV21-1; CDR3aa: CASSKGQTNTEAFF; CDR3nt: TGTGCCAGCAGCAAAGGGCAGACAAACACTGAAGCTTTCTTT
abundance: NA; j_gene: TRBJ1-6; d_gene: NA; v_gene: TRBV12-3/TRBV12-4; CDR3aa: CASSLGGHSPLHF; CDR3nt: TGTGCCAGCAGTCTAGGAGGGCATTCACCCCTCCACTTT
abundance: NA; j_gene: TRBJ1-2; d_gene: NA; v_gene: TRBV18; CDR3aa: CASSPGEDYGYTF; CDR3nt: TGTGCCAGCTCACCAGGGGAGGACTATGGCTACACCTTC
abundance: few; j_gene: TRBJ1-1; d_gene: NA; v_gene: TRBV5-8; CDR3aa: CASSYVVQGTTEAFF; CDR3nt: TGTGCCAGCAGCTACGTCGTGCAGGGGACGACTGAAGCTTTCTTT
abundance: NA; j_gene: TRBJ1-4; d_gene: TRBD1; v_gene: TRBV4-1; CDR3aa: CASRPETGGEKLFF; CDR3nt: TGCGCCAGCAGACCCGAGACAGGGGGGGAAAAACTGTTTTTT
abundance: NA; j_gene: TRBJ2-5; d_gene: NA; v_gene: TRBV5-1; CDR3aa: CASSSDTLAGGSQETQYF; CDR3nt: TGCGCCAGCAGCTCAGACACACTAGCCGGCGGATCCCAAGAGACCCAGTACTTC
abundance: once; j_gene: TRBJ2-1; d_gene: TRBD2; v_gene: TRBV5-1; CDR3aa: CASSATAGGTYNEQFF; CDR3nt: TGCGCCAGCAGCGCCACAGCGGGAGGGACCTACAATGAGCAGTTCTTC
abundance: NA; j_gene: TRBJ1-1; d_gene: NA; v_gene: TRBV18; CDR3aa: CASSLGPGTLNTEAFF; CDR3nt: TGTGCCAGCTCACTGGGTCCCGGGACACTGAACACTGAAGCTTTCTTT
abundance: NA; j_gene: TRBJ2-3; d_gene: TRBD2; v_gene: TRBV4-1; CDR3aa: CASSQGLAGGPSDTQYF; CDR3nt: TGCGCCAGCAGCCAGGGCCTAGCGGGAGGGCCTTCAGATACGCAGTATTTT
abundance: once; j_gene: TRBJ2-5; d_gene: TRBD1; v_gene: TRBV6-5; CDR3aa: CASSTGQGGETQYF; CDR3nt: TGTGCCAGCAGTACCGGACAGGGGGGAGAGACCCAGTACTTC
abundance: NA; j_gene: TRBJ1-1; d_gene: TRBD1; v_gene: TRBV7-9; CDR3aa: CASSLEGGAEAFF; CDR3nt: TGTGCCAGCAGCTTGGAAGGGGGCGCTGAAGCTTTCTTT
abundance: NA; j_gene: TRBJ2-1; d_gene: TRBD2; v_gene: TRBV5-8; CDR3aa: CASSVGLAGERGQFF; CDR3nt: TGTGCCAGCAGCGTGGGACTAGCGGGAGAAAGGGGGCAGTTCTTC
abundance: NA; j_gene: TRBJ1-1; d_gene: NA; v_gene: TRBV3-1/TRBV3-2; CDR3aa: CASSPGGEAFF; CDR3nt: TGTGCCAGCAGCCCTGGCGGAGAAGCTTTCTTT
abundance: NA; j_gene: TRBJ2-1; d_gene: TRBD2; v_gene: TRBV19; CDR3aa: CASRRGETSQGEQFF; CDR3nt: TGTGCCAGTAGACGAGGAGAGACTAGCCAAGGTGAGCAGTTCTTC
abundance: NA; j_gene: TRBJ1-4; d_gene: NA; v_gene: TRBV19; CDR3aa: CASKPGQSEKLFF; CDR3nt: TGTGCCAGTAAACCGGGACAAAGTGAAAAACTGTTTTTT
abundance: once; j_gene: TRBJ2-6; d_gene: NA; v_gene: TRBV28; CDR3aa: CASSFDRAGLSSGANVLTF; CDR3nt: TGTGCCAGCAGTTTTGATAGGGCGGGACTCAGCTCTGGGGCCAACGTCCTGACTTTC
abundance: NA; j_gene: TRBJ1-2; d_gene: NA; v_gene: TRBV7-2; CDR3aa: CASSLQNDYGYTF; CDR3nt: TGTGCCAGCAGCTTACAGAACGACTATGGCTACACCTTC
abundance: NA; j_gene: TRBJ2-5; d_gene: TRBD2; v_gene: TRBV25-1; CDR3aa: CASSDGGTSGRGVTQYF; CDR3nt: TGTGCCAGCAGTGACGGTGGGACTAGCGGGAGGGGGGTGACCCAGTACTTC
abundance: NA; j_gene: TRBJ1-5; d_gene: TRBD1; v_gene: TRBV30; CDR3aa: CAWSVGQGAPDNQPQHF; CDR3nt: TGTGCCTGGAGTGTGGGACAGGGGGCTCCCGATAATCAGCCCCAGCATTTT
abundance: once; j_gene: TRBJ1-1; d_gene: NA; v_gene: TRBV7-3; CDR3aa: CASSFYSVLNTEAFF; CDR3nt: TGTGCCAGCAGCTTTTACTCGGTGCTGAACACTGAAGCTTTCTTT